This T cell receptor beta chain was observed in a study of shared clonotypes between healthy human individuals. CD45RO-negative, CCR7-selected cells formed the naive CD8 fraction, which excluded terminally differentiated effector memory CD45RA+ cells. Trimming removed 7 bases from V and 5 bases from J, with 11 bases in between. The germline V gene has CDR1 SQVTM and CDR2 ANQGSEA. This CDR3 contains 11 residues. Per the study methods: Filtering differed since immunoSEQ provided only junctions, with no quality scores. TCRdb's copy holds only in-frame clones and misses some; the assay was immunoSEQ multiplex PCR. V, J and clone size reflect that table, while D and trimming were determined from the DNA. Among about 2.1 million clones listed, around 95% were seen once. This clone was counted a few times. Antigen specificity is unknown. This same CDR3 is encoded by further DNA sequences in the sample. Findings of the study overall: Exclusively blood specimens were collected; tissue repertoires likely differ.

This TCR was sampled from a young man in good health. Some clones in this sample may be carry-over from other donors' samples. This rearrangement joins TRBV29-1 to TRBJ1-2; D uncertain. Sequenced: naive CD8+ T cells from PBMCs. Written as DNA, the CDR3 is TGCAGCGCCCGCGTGGGTTATGGCTACACCTTC. Its translation is CSARVGYGYTF.